These T cell receptor beta chains were read from a single sample in a study of cytomegalovirus exposure and HLA in healthy donors. TCRdb's copy holds only in-frame clones and misses some; the assay was immunoSEQ multiplex PCR. Seen here are about 140,000 clones, roughly 80% observed once, and the top ten hold 1.2%. The source material was PBMCs. These receptors all stem from a female donor in good health and CMV-seronegative. The CDR3 runs from the conserved cysteine through the conserved F or W. Each record gives: J gene, V gene, clone size, D gene, CDR3 DNA, CDR3 protein. A D gene is named only where the DNA matches it firmly. The size entry is marked missing in some rows and otherwise reads once, few, many or a size class.

J gene: TRBJ2-5
V gene: TRBV7-3
clone size: .
D gene: .
CDR3 DNA: TGTGCCAGCAGCACCGGGAGCCAAGAGACCCAGTACTTC
CDR3 protein: CASSTGSQETQYF

J gene: TRBJ1-5
V gene: TRBV28
clone size: .
D gene: TRBD1
CDR3 DNA: TGTGCCAGCAGTTCAGGGGGCCTGGGGGGACAGCCCCAGCATTTT
CDR3 protein: CASSSGGLGGQPQHF

J gene: TRBJ2-2
V gene: TRBV4-1
clone size: .
D gene: .
CDR3 DNA: TGCGCCAGCAGCCAAGAAAGAGACAGTGGTCGAAAAGGGGAGCTGTTTTTT
CDR3 protein: CASSQERDSGRKGELFF

J gene: TRBJ2-1
V gene: TRBV9
clone size: .
D gene: TRBD2
CDR3 DNA: TGTGCCAGCAGCGTAGGGGTAGCGGGAGGGCGCGGTGAGCAGTTCTTC
CDR3 protein: CASSVGVAGGRGEQFF

J gene: TRBJ1-2
V gene: TRBV28
clone size: .
D gene: TRBD1
CDR3 DNA: TGTGCCAGCAGTCCCCTGGGACAGGGGATCGGCTACACCTTC
CDR3 protein: CASSPLGQGIGYTF

J gene: TRBJ2-4
V gene: TRBV7-3
clone size: .
D gene: TRBD2
CDR3 DNA: TGTGCCAGCAGCTTAGTCCCCGGACTAGCGGGGCAGGCCAAAAACATTCAGTACTTC
CDR3 protein: CASSLVPGLAGQAKNIQYF

J gene: TRBJ1-4
V gene: TRBV11-1
clone size: few
D gene: .
CDR3 DNA: TGTGCCAGCAGCTATAGACAGAGTGAAAAACTGTTTTTT
CDR3 protein: CASSYRQSEKLFF

J gene: TRBJ2-7
V gene: TRBV2
clone size: .
D gene: .
CDR3 DNA: TGTGCCAGCAGTGCGGTGGCTAGCCTCTCCTACGAGCAGTACTTC
CDR3 protein: CASSAVASLSYEQYF

J gene: TRBJ1-1
V gene: TRBV27
clone size: .
D gene: .
CDR3 DNA: TGTGCCAGCAGTTTATGGCGGCAGGGCGAAGCTTTCTTT
CDR3 protein: CASSLWRQGEAFF

J gene: TRBJ2-3
V gene: TRBV27
clone size: .
D gene: .
CDR3 DNA: TGTGCCAGCAGTTTAAGCGAGGGCACAGATACGCAGTATTTT
CDR3 protein: CASSLSEGTDTQYF

J gene: TRBJ2-1
V gene: TRBV18
clone size: .
D gene: .
CDR3 DNA: TGTGCCAGCTCACCACCCGGGACTTACAATGAGCAGTTCTTC
CDR3 protein: CASSPPGTYNEQFF

J gene: TRBJ2-7
V gene: TRBV7-7
clone size: few
D gene: .
CDR3 DNA: TGTGCTAGCAGCTTAGTACTAGCATCCGAGCAGTACTTC
CDR3 protein: CASSLVLASEQYF

J gene: TRBJ2-3
V gene: TRBV28
clone size: .
D gene: TRBD2
CDR3 DNA: TGTGCCAGCAGTTTCACCCTACTAGCGGGCACAGATACGCAGTATTTT
CDR3 protein: CASSFTLLAGTDTQYF

J gene: TRBJ2-1
V gene: TRBV4-1
clone size: .
D gene: .
CDR3 DNA: TGCGCCAGCAGCCAATCACTAGAAAGCAATGAGCAGTTCTTC
CDR3 protein: CASSQSLESNEQFF

J gene: TRBJ1-1
V gene: TRBV11-2
clone size: .
D gene: .
CDR3 DNA: TGTGCCAGCAGCAGGGGCGAAAATATGAACACTGAAGCTTTCTTT
CDR3 protein: CASSRGENMNTEAFF

J gene: TRBJ1-5
V gene: TRBV27
clone size: .
D gene: .
CDR3 DNA: TGTGCCAGCGCGTGGGGGGACAATCAGCCCCAGCATTTT
CDR3 protein: CASAWGDNQPQHF

J gene: TRBJ2-7
V gene: TRBV5-1
clone size: .
D gene: .
CDR3 DNA: TGCGCCAGCAGCATAGGACAGCCCGCGGTCTACGAGCAGTACTTC
CDR3 protein: CASSIGQPAVYEQYF

J gene: TRBJ2-7
V gene: TRBV2
clone size: .
D gene: .
CDR3 DNA: TGTGCCAGCAGTCACTTCATTAGCTCCTACGAGCAGTACTTC
CDR3 protein: CASSHFISSYEQYF

J gene: TRBJ1-1
V gene: TRBV15
clone size: .
D gene: .
CDR3 DNA: TGTGCCACCAGCAGAGGTGGGCTGAACACTGAAGCTTTCTTT
CDR3 protein: CATSRGGLNTEAFF

J gene: TRBJ2-7
V gene: TRBV5-1
clone size: .
D gene: TRBD1
CDR3 DNA: TGCGCCAGCAGCGGGGGGGGACAGGGGAGTACCTACGAGCAGTACTTC
CDR3 protein: CASSGGGQGSTYEQYF

J gene: TRBJ2-3
V gene: TRBV19
clone size: .
D gene: .
CDR3 DNA: TGTGCCAGTAGTACAAATCTACAGGGTTTACAGGATACGCAGTATTTT
CDR3 protein: CASSTNLQGLQDTQYF

J gene: TRBJ2-4
V gene: TRBV5-6
clone size: once
D gene: TRBD2
CDR3 DNA: TGTGCCAGCAGCTGGGGGAGGGCACACGGCAAAAACATTCAGTACTTC
CDR3 protein: CASSWGRAHGKNIQYF

J gene: TRBJ1-4
V gene: TRBV11-2
clone size: .
D gene: .
CDR3 DNA: TGTGCCAGCAGCCCGGGGCGGGGGCGGAAGGGGCCTAATGAAAAACTGTTTTTT
CDR3 protein: CASSPGRGRKGPNEKLFF

J gene: TRBJ1-5
V gene: TRBV4-1
clone size: once
D gene: .
CDR3 DNA: TGCGCCAGCAGCCAAGGATTCGGGGGGCAAAGCAATCAGCCCCAGCATTTT
CDR3 protein: CASSQGFGGQSNQPQHF

J gene: TRBJ1-5
V gene: TRBV29-1
clone size: .
D gene: .
CDR3 DNA: TGCAGCGTTTTACAGGGTGGCAATCAGCCCCAGCATTTT
CDR3 protein: CSVLQGGNQPQHF

J gene: TRBJ1-1
V gene: TRBV30
clone size: .
D gene: .
CDR3 DNA: TGTGCCTGGAGTGTAGGAGGAATCACTGAAGCTTTCTTT
CDR3 protein: CAWSVGGITEAFF

J gene: TRBJ2-7
V gene: TRBV25-1
clone size: .
D gene: TRBD1
CDR3 DNA: TGTGCCAGCAGTGAAAGGGCAGGGGGCTCCTACGAGCAGTACTTC
CDR3 protein: CASSERAGGSYEQYF

J gene: TRBJ1-1
V gene: TRBV27
clone size: .
D gene: .
CDR3 DNA: TGTGCCAGCAGTGGGCAGCAGGGCGGCACTGAAGCTTTCTTT
CDR3 protein: CASSGQQGGTEAFF

J gene: TRBJ2-2
V gene: TRBV5-1
clone size: .
D gene: TRBD1
CDR3 DNA: TGCGCCAGCAGCTTGAGGACAGGCTCGAACACCGGGGAGCTGTTTTTT
CDR3 protein: CASSLRTGSNTGELFF

J gene: TRBJ2-5
V gene: TRBV14
clone size: .
D gene: .
CDR3 DNA: TGTGCCAGCAGTGGTGTCGGGCAAGAGACCCAGTACTTC
CDR3 protein: CASSGVGQETQYF

J gene: TRBJ1-1
V gene: TRBV2
clone size: .
D gene: TRBD1
CDR3 DNA: TGTGCCAGCAGTGGGACAGGGCCCGGGGGTGAAGCTTTCTTT
CDR3 protein: CASSGTGPGGEAFF

J gene: TRBJ2-7
V gene: TRBV29-1
clone size: .
D gene: TRBD2
CDR3 DNA: TGCAGCGCCGGAGGTGGGACTAGAGACGAGCAGTACTTC
CDR3 protein: CSAGGGTRDEQYF

J gene: TRBJ2-1
V gene: TRBV19
clone size: .
D gene: TRBD1
CDR3 DNA: TGTGCCAGTAGGTCCGGGACAGGAGCTTACAATGAGCAGTTCTTC
CDR3 protein: CASRSGTGAYNEQFF

J gene: TRBJ2-7
V gene: TRBV7-9
clone size: .
D gene: TRBD1
CDR3 DNA: TGTGCCAGCAGCCGCCAAACACGACAGGGGAGAACCTACGAGCAGTACTTC
CDR3 protein: CASSRQTRQGRTYEQYF

J gene: TRBJ2-3
V gene: TRBV7-8
clone size: .
D gene: TRBD2
CDR3 DNA: TGTGCCAGCTCCACTAGCGGTAGCACAGATACGCAGTATTTT
CDR3 protein: CASSTSGSTDTQYF

J gene: TRBJ2-1
V gene: TRBV4-1
clone size: .
D gene: TRBD1
CDR3 DNA: TGCGCCAGCAGCCAGGTGACAGGGGGCAGATATGAGTACAATGAGCAGTTCTTC
CDR3 protein: CASSQVTGGRYEYNEQFF

J gene: TRBJ2-7
V gene: TRBV2
clone size: .
D gene: TRBD1
CDR3 DNA: TGTGCCAGCAACCACAGGGGGAACTCCTACGAGCAGTACTTC
CDR3 protein: CASNHRGNSYEQYF

J gene: TRBJ2-7
V gene: TRBV29-1
clone size: .
D gene: .
CDR3 DNA: TGCAGCGTTGAGGCAGGGGACTCCTACGAGCAGTACTTC
CDR3 protein: CSVEAGDSYEQYF

J gene: TRBJ1-1
V gene: TRBV25-1
clone size: .
D gene: .
CDR3 DNA: TGTGCCAGCAGTGAGACAGGTGCTGCCACTGAAGCTTTCTTT
CDR3 protein: CASSETGAATEAFF

J gene: TRBJ2-7
V gene: TRBV30
clone size: once
D gene: .
CDR3 DNA: TGTGCCTGGACTAAGGGAGACAGGCCCTACGAGCAGTACTTC
CDR3 protein: CAWTKGDRPYEQYF

J gene: TRBJ1-4
V gene: TRBV5-1
clone size: .
D gene: .
CDR3 DNA: TGCGCCAGCAGCGGCAGTATCGATGAAAAACTGTTTTTT
CDR3 protein: CASSGSIDEKLFF

J gene: TRBJ1-3
V gene: TRBV28
clone size: .
D gene: .
CDR3 DNA: TGTGCCAGCAGTGCCAACTCATACTCTGGAAACACCATATATTTT
CDR3 protein: CASSANSYSGNTIYF

J gene: TRBJ1-5
V gene: TRBV5-8
clone size: .
D gene: .
CDR3 DNA: TGTGCCAGCAGCTTGGCCTTCGGCAGGGCCCGCCAGCCCCAGCATTTT
CDR3 protein: CASSLAFGRARQPQHF

J gene: TRBJ2-2
V gene: TRBV10-1
clone size: once
D gene: TRBD2
CDR3 DNA: TGCGCCAGCAGTGGACTAGCGGGAGAGGGGGAGCTGTTTTTT
CDR3 protein: CASSGLAGEGELFF

J gene: TRBJ1-1
V gene: TRBV6-1
clone size: .
D gene: TRBD1
CDR3 DNA: TGTGCCAGCAGTGTTGTGACAGGGGGCACTGAAGCTTTCTTT
CDR3 protein: CASSVVTGGTEAFF

J gene: TRBJ2-5
V gene: TRBV5-8
clone size: .
D gene: .
CDR3 DNA: TGTGCCAGCAGCTTGGCGCAGTCCCGCGAGACCCAGTACTTC
CDR3 protein: CASSLAQSRETQYF

J gene: TRBJ2-7
V gene: TRBV2
clone size: .
D gene: .
CDR3 DNA: TGTGCCAGCAGTGCCTTCAGTCCCTACGAGCAGTACTTC
CDR3 protein: CASSAFSPYEQYF

J gene: TRBJ2-1
V gene: TRBV5-1
clone size: .
D gene: .
CDR3 DNA: TGCGCCAGCAGCTTTGAAGCAAGGGCCTGGGGGCATGAGCAGTTCTTC
CDR3 protein: CASSFEARAWGHEQFF

J gene: TRBJ2-3
V gene: TRBV6-1
clone size: .
D gene: TRBD2
CDR3 DNA: TGTGCCAGCAGTGAGGTAGCGGGAGGCCCCGGGAAAACAGATACGCAGTATTTT
CDR3 protein: CASSEVAGGPGKTDTQYF

J gene: TRBJ2-7
V gene: TRBV15
clone size: .
D gene: TRBD2
CDR3 DNA: TGTGCCACCAGCAGAGTCAGGGCGGGAGAATCTGAGCAGTACTTC
CDR3 protein: CATSRVRAGESEQYF

J gene: TRBJ1-1
V gene: TRBV6-1
clone size: .
D gene: .
CDR3 DNA: TGTGCCAGCACGGGGGGAGAGACTTTCTTT
CDR3 protein: CASTGGETFF

J gene: TRBJ1-5
V gene: TRBV5-1
clone size: .
D gene: TRBD1
CDR3 DNA: TGCGCCAGCAGCTTGGGACAGGGGGTGGATCAGCCCCAGCATTTT
CDR3 protein: CASSLGQGVDQPQHF

J gene: TRBJ2-6
V gene: TRBV27
clone size: .
D gene: .
CDR3 DNA: TGTGCCAGCAGTTTTACGACAGGTTCTTACTCTGGGGCCAACGTCCTGACTTTC
CDR3 protein: CASSFTTGSYSGANVLTF

J gene: TRBJ2-2
V gene: TRBV28
clone size: .
D gene: .
CDR3 DNA: TGTGCCAGCAGTGCATTAGCGACAAACACCGGGGAGCTGTTTTTT
CDR3 protein: CASSALATNTGELFF

J gene: TRBJ1-1
V gene: TRBV30
clone size: .
D gene: .
CDR3 DNA: TGTGCCTGGAGTGCGGGGGGCGCTGAAGCTTTCTTT
CDR3 protein: CAWSAGGAEAFF

J gene: TRBJ2-1
V gene: TRBV19
clone size: .
D gene: .
CDR3 DNA: TGTGCCAGTAGTATGATAGCCAGCAATGAGCAGTTCTTC
CDR3 protein: CASSMIASNEQFF

J gene: TRBJ2-1
V gene: TRBV7-2
clone size: few
D gene: .
CDR3 DNA: TGTGCCAGCAGCCAGGCCTATCTAGCGTCCTACAATGAGCAGTTCTTC
CDR3 protein: CASSQAYLASYNEQFF